This T cell receptor (beta chain) was identified during a study of cytomegalovirus exposure and HLA in healthy donors. This table comes from immunoSEQ multiplex PCR, and its TCRdb copy is limited to in-frame clones, with some not included. The sample lists 140,000 or so clones; just over 90% were seen once. The donors were part of the 120-subject validation cohort, which stood apart from the roughly 670-subject first cohort. Germline CDR1 and CDR2: LGHNT and FRNRAP. V shed 5 bases and J 4 bases; nucleotides not matched to a gene: 8. The CDR3 sequence is 15 residues long. Study results and caveats: A list of 164 TCR beta chains associated with cytomegalovirus was given. Reportedly, diagnosis of cytomegalovirus status by the classifier showed high specificity and sensitivity. Three CMV-associated chains proved CMV antigen-specific in vitro.

Comment on this clone: The antigen remains undetermined.

The chain employs TRBV12-5 and TRBJ1-3, with 7 bases fitting TRBD1. Sequenced sample: PBMCs. This TCR was sampled from a man between 18 and 35 years old in good health and CMV-seronegative. This chain's CDR3 is CASGPGRGQGNTIYF. The CDR3 nucleotides read TGTGCTAGTGGTCCCGGGAGGGGGCAAGGAAACACCATATATTTT.